This record concerns one T cell receptor beta chain sequence. As defined, naive CD8 cells were CD45RO-negative and positively selected for CCR7, with terminally differentiated effector memory CD45RA+ cells excluded. Germline values: CDR1 MNHEY, CDR2 SMNVEV (reference sequence). The CDR3 extends over 13 amino acids. Trimming removed 0 bases from V and 9 bases from J, with 8 bases in between. This sample is part of a study of shared clonotypes between healthy human individuals. On sorted subsets, replicate PCRs used 150 to 250 ng DNA, or tens of thousands of T cell genomes. Profiling relied on immunoSEQ multiplex PCR, and the TCRdb table lists in-frame clones only, not all of them. Of under 1 million clones in the sample, about 91% were seen once.

This clonotype originated in a man aged 25 to 40 in good health. Sequencing was performed on naive CD8+ T cells sorted from blood. The chain couples TRBV27 to TRBJ2-2; D unclear. CDR3 protein: CASSLSGNRELFF. In DNA, the CDR3 is TGTGCCAGCAGTTTATCCGGTAACAGGGAGCTGTTTTTT.